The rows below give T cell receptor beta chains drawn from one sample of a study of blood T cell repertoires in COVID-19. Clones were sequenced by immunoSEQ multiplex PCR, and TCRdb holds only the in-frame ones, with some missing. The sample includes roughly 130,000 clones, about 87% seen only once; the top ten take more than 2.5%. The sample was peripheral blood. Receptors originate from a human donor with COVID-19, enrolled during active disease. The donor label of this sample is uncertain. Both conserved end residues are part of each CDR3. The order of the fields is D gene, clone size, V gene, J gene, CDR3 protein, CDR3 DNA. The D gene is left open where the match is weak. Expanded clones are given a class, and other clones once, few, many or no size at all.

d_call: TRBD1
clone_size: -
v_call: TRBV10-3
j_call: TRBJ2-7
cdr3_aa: CAMRASGQGLHEQYF
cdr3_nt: TGTGCCATGAGGGCTTCGGGACAGGGACTCCACGAGCAGTACTTC

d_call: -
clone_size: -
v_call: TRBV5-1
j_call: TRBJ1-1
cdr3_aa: CASSLERGGTEAFF
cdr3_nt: TGCGCCAGCAGCTTGGAGCGTGGTGGTACTGAAGCTTTCTTT

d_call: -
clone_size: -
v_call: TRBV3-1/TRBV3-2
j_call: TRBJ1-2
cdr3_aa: CASSLGESYGYTF
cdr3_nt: TGTGCCAGCAGCCTAGGAGAAAGCTATGGCTACACCTTC

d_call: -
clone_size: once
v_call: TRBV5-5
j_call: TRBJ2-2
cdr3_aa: CASSLEWPGELFF
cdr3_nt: TGTGCCAGCAGCTTGGAGTGGCCCGGGGAGCTGTTTTTT

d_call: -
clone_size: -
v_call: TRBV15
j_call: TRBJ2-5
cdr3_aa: CATSRDRGGEETQYF
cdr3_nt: TGTGCCACCAGCAGAGATCGAGGGGGTGAGGAGACCCAGTACTTC

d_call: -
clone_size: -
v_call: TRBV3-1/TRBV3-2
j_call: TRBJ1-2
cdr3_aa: CASSQVSSRGPLYTF
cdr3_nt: TGTGCCAGCAGCCAAGTATCTTCCAGGGGCCCTCTTTACACCTTC

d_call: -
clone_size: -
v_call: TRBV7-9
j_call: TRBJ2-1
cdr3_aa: CASSLSFAGYNEQFF
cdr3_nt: TGTGCCAGCAGCTTAAGTTTCGCGGGATACAATGAGCAGTTCTTC

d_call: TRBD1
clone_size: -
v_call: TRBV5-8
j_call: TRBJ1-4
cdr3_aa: CASSLLGQGEKLFF
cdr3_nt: TGTGCCAGCAGCTTATTGGGACAGGGTGAAAAACTGTTTTTT

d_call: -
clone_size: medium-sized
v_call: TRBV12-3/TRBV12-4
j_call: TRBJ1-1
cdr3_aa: CASSLATEAFF
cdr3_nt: TGTGCCAGCAGTCTGGCCACTGAAGCTTTCTTT

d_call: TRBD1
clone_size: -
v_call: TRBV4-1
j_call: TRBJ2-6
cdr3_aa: CASRDWTGGGGANVLTF
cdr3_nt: TGCGCCAGCAGAGATTGGACAGGGGGCGGGGGGGCCAACGTCCTGACTTTC

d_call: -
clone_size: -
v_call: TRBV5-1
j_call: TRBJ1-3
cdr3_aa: CASSLNPTSGNTIYF
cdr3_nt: TGCGCCAGCAGCCTAAATCCTACCTCTGGAAACACCATATATTTT

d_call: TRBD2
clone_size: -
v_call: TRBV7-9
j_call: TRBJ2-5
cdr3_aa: CASSLDLAGEETQYF
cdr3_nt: TGTGCCAGCAGCTTAGATTTAGCGGGGGAAGAGACCCAGTACTTC

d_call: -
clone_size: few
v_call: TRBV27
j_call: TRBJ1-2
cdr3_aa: CASSFRGGHGYTF
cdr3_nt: TGTGCCAGCAGTTTCAGGGGTGGACATGGCTACACCTTC

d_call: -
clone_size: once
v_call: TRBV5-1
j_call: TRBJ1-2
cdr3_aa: CASSLFVLGDYGYTF
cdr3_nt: TGCGCCAGCAGCTTGTTCGTCCTAGGCGACTATGGCTACACCTTC

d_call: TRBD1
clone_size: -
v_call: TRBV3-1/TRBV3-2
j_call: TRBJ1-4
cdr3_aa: CASSQGTGTDEKLFF
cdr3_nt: TGTGCCAGCAGCCAAGGGACAGGGACAGATGAAAAACTGTTTTTT

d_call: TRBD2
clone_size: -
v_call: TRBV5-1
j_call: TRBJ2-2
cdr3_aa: CASTKGLAGGTGELFF
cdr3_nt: TGCGCCAGCACGAAGGGACTAGCGGGGGGCACCGGGGAGCTGTTTTTT

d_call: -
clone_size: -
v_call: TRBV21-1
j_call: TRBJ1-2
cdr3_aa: CASSKARGEGGYTF
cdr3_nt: TGTGCCAGCAGCAAAGCGCGGGGAGAAGGGGGCTACACCTTC

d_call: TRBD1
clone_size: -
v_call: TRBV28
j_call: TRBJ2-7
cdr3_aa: CASTDRASYEQYF
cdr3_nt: TGTGCCAGCACGGACAGGGCCTCCTACGAGCAGTACTTC

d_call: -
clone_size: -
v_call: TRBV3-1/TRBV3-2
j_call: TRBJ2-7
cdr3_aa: CASSRGEQEQYF
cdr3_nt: TGTGCCAGCAGCAGAGGAGAACAAGAGCAGTACTTC

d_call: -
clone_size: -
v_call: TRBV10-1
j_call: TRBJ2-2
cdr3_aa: CASSESLAHGTGELFF
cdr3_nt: TGCGCCAGCAGTGAGAGTCTAGCACATGGCACCGGGGAGCTGTTTTTT

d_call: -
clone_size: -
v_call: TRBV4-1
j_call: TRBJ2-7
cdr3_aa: CASSQGRDPYEQYF
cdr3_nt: TGCGCCAGCAGCCAAGGGAGAGATCCCTACGAGCAGTACTTC

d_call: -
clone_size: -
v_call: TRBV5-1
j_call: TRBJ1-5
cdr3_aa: CASRARGGRGQPQHF
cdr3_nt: TGCGCCAGCAGGGCCCGAGGGGGAAGGGGTCAGCCCCAGCATTTT

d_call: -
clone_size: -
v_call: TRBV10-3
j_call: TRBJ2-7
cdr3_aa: CAISELTVNSYEQYF
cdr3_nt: TGTGCCATCAGTGAGTTAACAGTTAACTCCTACGAGCAGTACTTC

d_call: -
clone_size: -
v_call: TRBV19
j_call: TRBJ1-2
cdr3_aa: CASRAYGGKGDYGYTF
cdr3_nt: TGTGCCAGTAGGGCTTATGGGGGAAAGGGGGACTATGGCTACACCTTC

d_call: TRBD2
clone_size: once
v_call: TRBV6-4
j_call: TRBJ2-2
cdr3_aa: CASSDSAGGPGELFF
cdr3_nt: TGTGCCAGCAGTGACTCAGCGGGGGGGCCCGGGGAGCTGTTTTTT

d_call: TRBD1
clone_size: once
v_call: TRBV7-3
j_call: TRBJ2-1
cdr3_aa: CASSSQQGEYNEQFF
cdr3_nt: TGTGCCAGCAGCAGCCAACAGGGGGAGTACAATGAGCAGTTCTTC

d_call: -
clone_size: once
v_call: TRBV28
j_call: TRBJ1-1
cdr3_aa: CASSLSPVYRRNTEAFF
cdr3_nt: TGTGCCAGCAGTTTATCCCCCGTCTACCGGAGGAACACTGAAGCTTTCTTT

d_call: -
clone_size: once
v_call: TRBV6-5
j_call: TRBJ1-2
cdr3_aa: CASSYDLGNYGYTF
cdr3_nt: TGTGCCAGCAGTTATGACTTAGGAAACTATGGCTACACCTTC

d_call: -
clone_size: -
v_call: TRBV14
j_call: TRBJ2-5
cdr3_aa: CASSPLPRVAEPNLETQYF
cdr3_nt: TGTGCCAGCAGCCCTTTACCTAGGGTAGCGGAGCCCAACCTAGAGACCCAGTACTTC

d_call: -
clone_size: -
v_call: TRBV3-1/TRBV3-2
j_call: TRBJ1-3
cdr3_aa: CASSQALGRVTGNTIYF
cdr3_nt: TGTGCCAGCAGCCAAGCGTTGGGCAGGGTGACTGGAAACACCATATATTTT

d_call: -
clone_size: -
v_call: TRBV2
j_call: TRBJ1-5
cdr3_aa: CASSGGGNQPQHF
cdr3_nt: TGTGCCAGCAGTGGGGGCGGCAATCAGCCCCAGCATTTT

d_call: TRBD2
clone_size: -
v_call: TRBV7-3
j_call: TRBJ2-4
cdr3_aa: CASSSTGLAEPKGAKNIQYF
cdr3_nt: TGTGCCAGCAGCTCAACGGGACTAGCGGAACCCAAGGGGGCCAAAAACATTCAGTACTTC

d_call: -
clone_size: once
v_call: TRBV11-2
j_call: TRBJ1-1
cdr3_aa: CASSYTSGFPNTEAFF
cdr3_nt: TGTGCCAGCAGCTATACCTCGGGTTTCCCAAACACTGAAGCTTTCTTT

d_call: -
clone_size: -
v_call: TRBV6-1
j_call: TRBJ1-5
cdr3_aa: CASSDAGTSNQPQHF
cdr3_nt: TGTGCCAGCAGTGACGCAGGGACAAGCAATCAGCCCCAGCATTTT

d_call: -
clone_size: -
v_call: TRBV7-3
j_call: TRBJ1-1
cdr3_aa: CASSPDMNTEAFF
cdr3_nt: TGTGCCAGCAGCCCAGACATGAACACTGAAGCTTTCTTT

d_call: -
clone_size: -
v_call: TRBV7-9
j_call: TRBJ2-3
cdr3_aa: CASSLVLANTDTQYF
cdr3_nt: TGTGCCAGCAGCTTAGTGCTAGCGAACACAGATACGCAGTATTTT

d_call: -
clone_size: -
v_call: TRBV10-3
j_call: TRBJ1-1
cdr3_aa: CATRATGAEMFLAEAFF
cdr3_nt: TGTGCCACTCGCGCGACAGGCGCTGAAATGTTCCTGGCTGAAGCTTTCTTT

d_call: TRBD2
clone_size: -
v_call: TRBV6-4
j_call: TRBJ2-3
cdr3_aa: CASSVEGGTDTQYF
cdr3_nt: TGTGCCAGCAGTGTCGAGGGAGGGACAGATACGCAGTATTTT

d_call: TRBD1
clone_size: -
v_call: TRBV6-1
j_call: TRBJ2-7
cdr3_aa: CASSETGTAVSYEQYF
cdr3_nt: TGTGCCAGCAGTGAAACCGGGACAGCCGTCTCCTACGAGCAGTACTTC

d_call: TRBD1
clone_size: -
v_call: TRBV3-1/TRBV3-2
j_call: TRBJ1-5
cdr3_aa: CASSQEGTGDNQPQHF
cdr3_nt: TGTGCCAGCAGCCAAGAAGGGACAGGGGACAATCAGCCCCAGCATTTT

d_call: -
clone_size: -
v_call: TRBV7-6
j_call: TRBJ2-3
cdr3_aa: CASSRGAHVDTQYF
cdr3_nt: TGTGCCAGCAGTCGGGGGGCCCACGTGGATACGCAGTATTTT

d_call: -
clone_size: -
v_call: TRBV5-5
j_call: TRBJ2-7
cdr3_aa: CASSLRDGTYEQYF
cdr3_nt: TGTGCCAGCAGCCTGCGGGACGGCACATACGAGCAGTACTTC

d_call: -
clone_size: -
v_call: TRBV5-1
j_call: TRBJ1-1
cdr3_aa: CASSFRDYNTEAFF
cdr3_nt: TGCGCCAGCAGCTTTCGAGACTACAACACTGAAGCTTTCTTT

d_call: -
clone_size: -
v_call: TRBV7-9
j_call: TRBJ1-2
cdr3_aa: CASSLSDSPYGYTF
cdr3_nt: TGTGCCAGCAGCTTATCGGACAGCCCCTATGGCTACACCTTC

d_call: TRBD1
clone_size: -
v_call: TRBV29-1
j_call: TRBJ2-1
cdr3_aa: CSVGDRMGGNEQFF
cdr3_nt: TGCAGCGTTGGGGACAGGATGGGTGGCAATGAGCAGTTCTTC

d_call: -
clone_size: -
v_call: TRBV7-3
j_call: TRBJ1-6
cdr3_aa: CASSPPGGALHF
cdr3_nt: TGTGCCAGCAGCCCCCCCGGAGGAGCCCTCCACTTT

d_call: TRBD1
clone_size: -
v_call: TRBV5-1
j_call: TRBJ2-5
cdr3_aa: CASSLRQGARETQYF
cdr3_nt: TGCGCCAGCAGTTTAAGACAGGGGGCGAGGGAGACCCAGTACTTC

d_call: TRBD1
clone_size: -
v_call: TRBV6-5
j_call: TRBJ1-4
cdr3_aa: CASSYSGTGGNEKLFF
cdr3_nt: TGTGCCAGCAGTTACTCGGGGACAGGGGGGAATGAAAAACTGTTTTTT

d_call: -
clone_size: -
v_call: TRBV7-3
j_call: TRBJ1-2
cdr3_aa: CASSPDDRVGGYTF
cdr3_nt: TGTGCCAGCAGCCCCGACGACCGAGTCGGGGGCTACACCTTC

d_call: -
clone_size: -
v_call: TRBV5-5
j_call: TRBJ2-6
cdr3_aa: CASSPEQGANVLTF
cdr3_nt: TGTGCCAGCAGCCCAGAACAGGGGGCCAACGTCCTGACTTTC

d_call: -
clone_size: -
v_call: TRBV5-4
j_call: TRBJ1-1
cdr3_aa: CASSLGPMNTEAFF
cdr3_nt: TGTGCCAGCAGCTTGGGCCCTATGAACACTGAAGCTTTCTTT